The 9 T cell receptor beta chains below come from one sample, sequenced in a study of shared clonotypes between healthy human individuals. This table comes from immunoSEQ multiplex PCR, and its TCRdb copy is limited to in-frame clones, with some not included. The sample records a few million clones, over 90% being singletons. The sequencing input was naive CD4+ T cells from PBMCs. This sample's subset: CD45RA+ positively selected. All receptors derive from a man aged 18 to 29 in good health. Some clones in this sample may be carry-over from other donors' samples.

This clone was detected only a few times. This chain links TRBV9 with TRBJ1-2; no clear D. Trimming cost V 4 bases and J 4 bases, with 11 bases left between them. The CDR3 runs to 13 residues. The germline V gene has CDR1 SGDLS and CDR2 YYNGEE. As DNA, the CDR3 is TGTGCCAGCAGCACAGACATGGGCTATGGCTACACCTTC. It translates to CASSTDMGYGYTF.

Turning to this clone: The sample carries other DNA sequences with the same CDR3. V and J are TRBV7-2 and TRBJ2-2; TRBD2 matches 10 bases. Germline assignment: CDR1 SGHTA and CDR2 FQGNSA. CDR3 length equals 16 residues. Trimming removed 5 bases from V and 2 bases from J; junction bases left unmatched: 5. The CDR3 DNA reads as TGTGCCAGCAGCGCCCGGACTAGCGGAAACACCGGGGAGCTGTTTTTT. It is translated as CASSARTSGNTGELFF.

The chain carries TRBV29-1 and TRBJ2-7; possible D gene TRBD2, 6 bases. Germline CDR1 SQVTM, CDR2 ANQGSEA. The CDR3 is made up of 16 amino acids. Trimming removed 3 bases from V and 4 bases from J, with 22 bases in between. The CDR3 sequence is CSVEIPGVGGLYEQYF. DNA of the CDR3: TGCAGCGTTGAGATCCCCGGGGTCGGAGGGCTTTACGAGCAGTACTTC.

V is TRBV7-3 and J is TRBJ1-2, with D hard to call. The CDR3 extends over 16 amino acids. Germline values: CDR1 SGHTA, CDR2 FQGTGA. The V gene lost 4 bases and the J gene lost 0 bases, with 15 bases spanning the gap. The CDR3 coding sequence is TGTGCCAGCAGCTGGGCAGATACTGCTGCTAACTATGGCTACACCTTC. Translating it yields CASSWADTAANYGYTF.

This chain links TRBV30 with TRBJ2-7; no definite D call. Trimming stripped 0 bases from V and 2 bases from J, with 17 bases between. The CDR3 spans 16 residues. The germline V gene has CDR1 GTSNPN and CDR2 SVGIG (reference sequence). CDR3 in DNA: TGTGCCTGGAGTGTAGGACCCAGGACGGTCGCCTACGAGCAGTACTTC. This encodes CAWSVGPRTVAYEQYF. The variable domain in full, with the rest retrieved from reference TRBV30 and TRBJ2-7, is SQTIHQWPATLVQPVGSPLSLECTVEGTSNPNLYWYRQAAGRGLQLLFYSVGIGQISSEVPQNLSASRPQDRQFILSSKKLLLSDSGFYLCAWSVGPRTVAYEQYFGPGTRLTVT.

Of note for this clone: Different DNA sequences within this sample yield the same CDR3. The chain is built from TRBV5-8 and TRBJ2-1; tentative D call: TRBD1 (5 bases). The CDR3 runs to 12 residues. The germline CDR1 and CDR2 sequences are SGHTS and YDEGEE. V lost 0 bases to trimming and J lost 10 bases, with 8 bases between them. The DNA of the CDR3 is TGTGCCAGCAGCTTGGTTAGGGGAGAGCAGTTCTTC. It specifies CASSLVRGEQFF.

The chain links TRBV5-4 to TRBJ2-3; D remains ambiguous. Trimming took off 0 bases at V and 5 bases at J, with 7 bases between the two ends. Per germline, CDR1 SGHNT and CDR2 YYREEE (reference sequence). CDR3 length equals 13 residues. This CDR3 reads CASSLALGDTQYF. The CDR3 nucleotides read TGTGCCAGCAGCTTGGCCCTAGGAGATACGCAGTATTTT.

The CDR3 sequence: CASSGQGGHEKLFF. CDR3 in DNA: TGTGCCAGCAGTGGACAGGGAGGTCATGAAAAACTGTTTTTT. The chain has TRBV28 and TRBJ1-4; TRBD1 aligns across 8 bases. V shed 5 bases and J 6 bases; nucleotides not matched to a gene: 5. This CDR3 spans 14 amino acids. Germline-derived CDR1 and CDR2 are MDHEN and SYDVKM. The full variable domain, completed using reference TRBV28 and TRBJ1-4, is DVKVTQSSRYLVKRTGEKVFLECVQDMDHENMFWYRQDPGLGLRLIYFSYDVKMKEKGDIPEGYSVSREKKERFSLILESASTNQTSMYLCASSGQGGHEKLFFGSGTQLSVL.

This chain joins TRBV7-9 and TRBJ1-2, with D perhaps TRBD1 (5 bases). Germline CDR1 SEHNR, CDR2 FQNEAQ (reference sequence). This CDR3 contains 12 residues. V was clipped by 7 bases and J by 2 bases, with 8 bases between them. The CDR3 region has the DNA TGTGCCAGCAACCCAGGGAACTATGGCTACACCTTC. Translation: CASNPGNYGYTF.